The 31 T cell receptor beta chains presented below share a single source sample, sequenced in a study of T-cell memory formation after mild COVID-19. TCRdb reprocessed the 5' RACE reads with MiXCR, giving one entry per CDR3 protein. The sample includes some 300,000 distinct CDR3 sequences, more than 20% seen only once; the top ten take approximately 22%. The sequenced sample consisted of PBMCs or a T cell subset sorted from them (not recorded which). These receptors were collected from a man younger than 35 who had mild COVID-19 (a few samples of this study predate the infection). Cell type and time point are not known.

The chain has TRBV4-1 and TRBJ2-5; D gene ambiguous. Per germline, CDR1 MGHRA and CDR2 YSYEKL. CDR3 size: 15 residues. The ends were cut back, 1 base at V and 0 bases at J, with 9 bases in the middle. In DNA, the CDR3 is TGCGCCAGCAGCCAAGGGTCCATCTACCAAGAGACCCAGTACTTC. It specifies CASSQGSIYQETQYF.

This clonotype was counted a few times. J is TRBJ2-3 and V is TRBV6-2 or TRBV6-3, with unresolved D. Germline CDR1 MNHEY, CDR2 SVGEGT. This CDR3 is 15 amino acids long. Trimming took off 2 bases at V and 5 bases at J, with 14 bases between the two ends. The CDR3 DNA follows: TGTGCCAGCAGTTACCCCAGGACGTCGGGAGATACGCAGTATTTT. It encodes CASSYPRTSGDTQYF.

The V and J genes are TRBV18 and TRBJ1-6, with D hard to call. The V end was cut by 3 bases, the J end by 7 bases, with 13 bases between. CDR1 is KGHSH and CDR2 is LQKENI in the germline V gene. The CDR3 sequence is 15 residues long. CDR3 in amino acids: CASSPQEHQNSPLHF. The CDR3 DNA is TGTGCCAGCTCACCCCAGGAGCACCAGAATTCACCCCTCCACTTT.

The V and J genes are TRBV2 and TRBJ2-2; D gene uncertain. The germline V gene encodes CDR1 SNHLY and CDR2 FYNNEI. V lost 7 bases and J 1 base, leaving 4 bases between the germline ends. The CDR3 spans 12 residues. In nucleotides, the CDR3 is TGTGCCAGCACCAGGAACACCGGGGAGCTGTTTTTT. It yields the protein CASTRNTGELFF.

The chain joins TRBV11-2 to TRBJ2-5; D could derive from TRBD1 or TRBD2 (5 bases each). V lost 10 bases to trimming and J lost 5 bases, with 17 bases between them. This CDR3 has 13 amino acids. The V gene's germline CDR1 is SGHAT and CDR2 FQNNGV. The CDR3 loop reads CATSPGSEETQYF. DNA of the CDR3: TGTGCCACATCCCCAGGGAGTGAGGAGACCCAGTACTTC.

This clonotype has only a few counts. The genes are TRBV4-3 and TRBJ1-2, with a possible D match to TRBD1 (5 bases). The CDR3 has 15 residues. The germline gives CDR1 LGHNA, CDR2 YSLEER. Deletions cut 3 bases from V and 5 bases from J, with 16 bases between. The CDR3 sequence: CASSHQRGGEYGYTF. Here the CDR3 DNA reads TGCGCCAGCAGCCACCAACGCGGGGGGGAGTATGGCTACACCTTC.

This clonotype was observed a few times. The chain links TRBV20-1 to TRBJ2-5, with 9 bases identical to TRBD1. The CDR3 totals 13 residues. Germline V gives CDR1 DFQATT, CDR2 SNEGSKA (reference sequence). With V trimmed by 8 bases and J by 2 bases, 6 bases remained unmatched. The CDR3 DNA reads as TGCAGTCCCACAGGGGGCCGGCAAGAGACCCAGTACTTC. Residues: CSPTGGRQETQYF.

V gene TRBV4-1 combines with J gene TRBJ2-2; D not resolved. The V and J ends lost 3 bases and 7 bases respectively, with 15 bases between them. The germline CDR1 and CDR2 sequences are MGHRA and YSYEKL. This CDR3 is 15 amino acids long. The CDR3 reads CASSHPDVIFGELFF. CDR3 nucleotide sequence: TGCGCCAGCAGCCACCCCGATGTGATATTCGGGGAGCTGTTTTTT.

The chain combines TRBV7-9 with TRBJ2-5; D perhaps matches TRBD1 (5 bases). V dropped 3 bases and J dropped 1 base, with 9 bases sitting between them. The length of the CDR3 is 14 residues. Germline CDR1 and CDR2: SEHNR and FQNEAQ (reference sequence). The CDR3 sequence is CASSFETAQETQYF. CDR3 DNA sequence: TGTGCCAGCAGCTTCGAGACAGCCCAAGAGACCCAGTACTTC. Based on the CDR3 plus reference TRBV7-9 and TRBJ2-5, the full variable domain is DTGVSQNPRHKITKRGQNVTFRCDPISEHNRLYWYRQTLGQGPEFLTYFQNEAQLEKSRLLSDRFSAERPKGSFSTLEIQRTEQGDSAMYLCASSFETAQETQYFGPGTRLLVL.

J is TRBJ2-6 and V is TRBV12-3 or TRBV12-4, with a weak D call TRBD2 (6 bases). With 3 bases removed from V and 2 bases from J, the gap between germline ends came to 11 bases. This CDR3 comprises 16 residues. The CDR3 loop is CASSFRGSPGANVLTF. The CDR3 DNA follows: TGTGCCAGCAGTTTTCGGGGGTCCCCTGGGGCCAACGTCCTGACTTTC.

This clonotype was seen a handful of times. The chain joins TRBV7-9 to TRBJ2-2; D call uncertain. The CDR3 length is 14 residues. V lost 5 bases, J lost 4 bases, and 11 bases lay in between. CDR1 and CDR2 from the germline V gene are SEHNR and FQNEAQ (reference sequence). CDR3 amino acids: CASSRLGATGELFF. For the CDR3, the DNA is TGTGCCAGCAGCCGACTGGGTGCCACCGGGGAGCTGTTTTTT.

The V gene is TRBV7-9, the J gene TRBJ2-7; 8 bases align to TRBD1. Losses at the gene ends were 5 bases for V and 3 bases for J; bases not matched to a gene: 6. This CDR3 is 14 amino acids long. Germline V lookup: CDR1 SEHNR, CDR2 FQNEAQ (reference sequence). CDR3 region: CASSPDRGNYEQYV. For the CDR3, the DNA is TGTGCCAGCAGCCCCGACAGGGGAAACTACGAGCAGTACGTC.

CDR3 DNA sequence: TGTGCCAGCAGTTTCACAGGGTTTTACCCCTACGAGCAGTACGTC. It encodes CASSFTGFYPYEQYV. The gene calls are TRBV6-1 and TRBJ2-7; D is possibly TRBD1 (6 bases). Germline assignment: CDR1 MNHNS and CDR2 SASEGT. This CDR3 region has 15 residues. Trimming stripped 5 bases from V and 2 bases from J, with 16 bases between.

The V call is TRBV4-2, the J call TRBJ2-7; 7 nucleotides line up with TRBD1. V gave up 3 bases and J gave up 3 bases; unmatched junction bases: 5. The germline CDR1 and CDR2 sequences are LGHNA and YNFKEQ. The CDR3 consists of 14 residues. The CDR3 DNA follows: TGTGCCAGCAGCCATAACAGGGGAAACTACGAGCAGTACTTC. This translates into CASSHNRGNYEQYF.

The J gene is TRBJ2-2, the V gene TRBV9, with TRBD1 as a possible D gene (7 bases). CDR3 length equals 18 residues. The germline CDR1 and CDR2 sequences are SGDLS and YYNGEE. V lost 3 bases and J lost 1, with 19 bases in between. The CDR3 loop reads CASSGRRSGGRNTGELFF. As DNA, the CDR3 is TGTGCCAGCAGCGGCCGCCGGTCAGGGGGGAGGAACACCGGGGAGCTGTTTTTT.

The V call is TRBV4-3, the J call TRBJ2-4, with 8 positions matching TRBD1. There are 14 residues in the CDR3. Looked up from germline, CDR1 is LGHNA and CDR2 is YSLEER. J gave up 7 bases and V 2 bases, and 4 bases lay outside the gene matches. Here the CDR3 DNA reads TGCGCCAGCAGCCAACGGACAGGGTATAACATTCAGTACTTC. The encoded protein is CASSQRTGYNIQYF.

The chain is built from TRBV4-2 and TRBJ1-2; D gene ambiguous. The CDR3 is 17 amino acids. The germline CDR1 and CDR2 sequences are LGHNA and YNFKEQ. The V end lost 4 bases, the J end lost 2 bases, and 20 bases lay between the germline ends. The CDR3 coding sequence is TGTGCCAGCAGCCTCACCGGTGGGATTGGGCCGAACTATGGCTACACCTTC. Amino acids: CASSLTGGIGPNYGYTF.

This clonotype was observed a handful of times. The chain couples TRBV14 to TRBJ2-6; no clear D. The germline V gene encodes CDR1 SGHDN and CDR2 FVKESK. CDR3 length: 13 residues. V lost 7 bases to trimming and J lost 1 base, with 5 bases between them. In DNA form, the CDR3 reads TGTGCCAGCACCCGTTCTGGGGCCAACGTCCTGACTTTC. Its translation is CASTRSGANVLTF.

This clonotype was seen only a few times. The chain has TRBV7-9 and TRBJ2-3, with 12 bases identical to TRBD2. From germline, CDR1 is SEHNR and CDR2 FQNEAQ (reference sequence). J was trimmed by 6 bases and V by 6 bases; bases with no gene match: 4. CDR3 length: 14 residues. The CDR3 sequence: CASRGTSGRDTQYF. In DNA, the CDR3 is TGTGCCAGCAGGGGGACTAGCGGGCGGGATACGCAGTATTTT.

This rearrangement joins TRBV20-1 to TRBJ2-3; no firm D call. The V end was cut by 6 bases, the J end by 4 bases, with 14 bases between. The CDR3 runs to 13 residues. Germline loops: CDR1 DFQATT, CDR2 SNEGSKA (reference sequence). The CDR3 region has the DNA TGCAGTGCCGAGAGCGTAGAGGCAGATACGCAGTATTTT. This encodes CSAESVEADTQYF.

The table lists this clonotype with a few counts. V gene TRBV4-3 combines with J gene TRBJ2-3; D possibly corresponds to TRBD1 (6 bases). Germline V lookup: CDR1 LGHNA, CDR2 YSLEER. With 4 bases removed from V and 4 bases from J, the gap between germline ends came to 9 bases. The CDR3 spans 13 residues. The DNA for the CDR3 is TGCGCCAGCAGCCCAAGACAGGCAGATACGCAGTATTTT. Translation: CASSPRQADTQYF.

The CDR3 DNA sequence: TGTGCCAGCAGATCCCCCCCGGGGAATCAGCCCCAGCATTTT. It yields the protein CASRSPPGNQPQHF. This chain links TRBV7-2 with TRBJ1-5; D unresolved. Trimming left V 6 bases short and J 4 bases short, with 13 bases between. The CDR3 runs to 14 residues. Germline CDR1 is SGHTA and CDR2 is FQGNSA.

A few counts support this clonotype. V is TRBV29-1 and J is TRBJ2-7; no reliable D call. Between the trimmed V and J ends, which lost 2 bases and 1 base, there was a span of 9 bases. The CDR3 runs to 13 residues. Germline-derived CDR1 and CDR2 are SQVTM and ANQGSEA. The chain's CDR3 is CSVELGRSYEQYF. The CDR3 nucleotides are TGCAGCGTTGAACTCGGCAGGTCCTACGAGCAGTACTTC.

V gene TRBV7-6 combines with J gene TRBJ2-3; the D call may be TRBD1 or TRBD2 (5 bases each). V was cut by 2 bases and J by 7 bases, with 19 bases left in between. Germline CDR1 and CDR2: SGHVS and FNYEAQ. The CDR3 runs 16 residues. The CDR3 DNA sequence: TGTGCCAGCAGCTTAATGGGGACGGCGGTGGGGAATACGCAGTATTTT. This encodes CASSLMGTAVGNTQYF. Full variable domain (missing parts from reference TRBV7-6 and TRBJ2-3): GAGVSQSPRYKVTKRGQDVALRCDPISGHVSLYWYRQALGQGPEFLTYFNYEAQQDKSGLPNDRFSAERPEGSISTLTIQRTEQRDSAMYRCASSLMGTAVGNTQYFGPGTRLTVL.

The chain uses TRBV2 and TRBJ1-5; weak D call: TRBD1 (5 bases). The CDR3 consists of 14 residues. V shed 2 bases and J shed 5 bases, with 10 bases lying between them. Germline V CDR1 and CDR2: SNHLY, FYNNEI. CDR3 residues: CASSEWGRDQPQHF. The DNA of the CDR3 is TGTGCCAGCAGTGAATGGGGCAGGGATCAGCCCCAGCATTTT.

This clonotype was seen a handful of times. The chain carries TRBV7-2 and TRBJ2-1; 8 bases align to TRBD1. J gave up 5 bases and V 5 bases, and 5 bases lay outside the gene matches. This CDR3 contains 14 residues. CDR1 and CDR2 (germline): SGHTA, FQGNSA. CDR3 amino acids: CASSPGQENNEQFF. In DNA form, the CDR3 reads TGTGCCAGCAGCCCGGGACAGGAAAACAATGAGCAGTTCTTC.

The chain combines TRBV18 with TRBJ1-5; TRBD1 agrees at 7 bases. CDR3 size: 14 residues. From germline, CDR1 is KGHSH and CDR2 LQKENI. J was trimmed by 1 base and V by 9 bases; bases with no gene match: 6. The CDR3 protein is CASRQGLSNQPQHF. The DNA for the CDR3 is TGTGCCAGTCGACAGGGTTTAAGCAATCAGCCCCAGCATTTT.

The chain combines TRBV7-8 with TRBJ1-5; D unresolved. The V end was cut by 1 base, the J end by 4 bases, with 14 bases between. Looked up from germline, CDR1 is SGHVS and CDR2 is FQNEAQ. The CDR3 is made up of 16 amino acids. Written as DNA, the CDR3 is TGTGCCAGCAGCTTAGACAAAAGGAAAGAGAATCAGCCCCAGCATTTT. Translation: CASSLDKRKENQPQHF.

This clonotype showed up just a few times. The chain links TRBV7-9 to TRBJ1-2; D perhaps matches TRBD1 (6 bases). The CDR3 spans 17 residues. V was trimmed by 6 bases and J by 1 base, leaving 21 bases between them. The germline CDR1 and CDR2 sequences are SEHNR and FQNEAQ (reference sequence). The CDR3 loop reads CASSSSRGRGHNYGYTF. The CDR3, as DNA: TGTGCCAGCAGTTCATCACGGGGCAGGGGCCATAACTATGGCTACACCTTC.

J is TRBJ1-1 and V is TRBV7-9; possibly TRBD1 for D (6 bases). Germline V gives CDR1 SEHNR, CDR2 FQNEAQ (reference sequence). V dropped 4 bases and J dropped 10 bases, with 16 bases sitting between them. This CDR3 is 13 amino acids long. For the CDR3, the DNA is TGTGCCAGCAGCTACTCAGGGGATTCCCCAGCTTTCTTT. This translates into CASSYSGDSPAFF.

The chain has TRBV12-3 or TRBV12-4 and TRBJ1-1, with TRBD1 matching over 8 bases. The CDR3 consists of 13 residues. Trimming cost V 8 bases and J 0 bases; bases outside gene matches: 2. CDR3 bases: TGTGCCAGCGCGGACAGGGTGAACACTGAAGCTTTCTTT. Its translation: CASADRVNTEAFF.